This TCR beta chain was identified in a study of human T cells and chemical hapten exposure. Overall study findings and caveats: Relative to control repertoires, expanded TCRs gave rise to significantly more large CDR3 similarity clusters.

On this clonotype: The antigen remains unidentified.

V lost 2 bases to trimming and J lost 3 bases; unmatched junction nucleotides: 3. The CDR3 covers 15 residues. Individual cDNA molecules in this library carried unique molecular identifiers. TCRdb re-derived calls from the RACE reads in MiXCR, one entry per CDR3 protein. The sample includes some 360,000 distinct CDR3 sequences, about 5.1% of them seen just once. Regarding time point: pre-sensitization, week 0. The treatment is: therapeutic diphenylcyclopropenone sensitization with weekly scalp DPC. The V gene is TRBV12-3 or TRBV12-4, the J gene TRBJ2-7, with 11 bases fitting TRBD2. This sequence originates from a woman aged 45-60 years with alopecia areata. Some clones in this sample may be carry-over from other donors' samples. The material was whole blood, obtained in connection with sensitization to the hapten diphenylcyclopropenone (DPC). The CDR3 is CASSLSSGRLYEQYF. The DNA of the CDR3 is TGTGCCAGCAGTTTATCTAGCGGGAGGCTCTACGAGCAGTACTTC.